This T cell receptor beta chain was recorded in a study of shared clonotypes between healthy human individuals. Study-wide points: The sole specimen, blood, was sampled, and tissue repertoires likely differ. Generation probability values for non-shared clonotypes were lower than those for clonotypes shared by all four donors.

CD45RA-negative memory and CD45RA+ naive subsets were split from the CD4+ cells. Clones were read by immunoSEQ multiplex PCR, and TCRdb kept only the in-frame ones, dropping some. Altogether 2 million or so clones are present, over 85% being singletons, with the ten largest covering 0.1% to 0.15%. CDR1 MNHNY and CDR2 SVGAGI come from the germline V gene (reference sequence). V was trimmed by 5 bases and J by 7 bases, leaving 20 bases between them. The CDR3 totals 15 residues. Of note for this clone: The target antigen is unknown.

This chain joins TRBV6-6 and TRBJ1-1, with D possibly being TRBD1 (6 bases). The sequenced sample consisted of naive CD4+ T cells sorted from blood. The sample's subset: CD45RA+ positively selected. This sequence was found in a man in his late teens or twenties in good health. CDR3 region: CASSVGTRGRGEAFF. CDR3 DNA sequence: TGTGCCAGCAGTGTTGGGACACGCGGACGAGGTGAAGCTTTCTTT.